The sequence of this T cell receptor (beta chain) was determined in a study of shared clonotypes between healthy human individuals. The study's findings and limits: The genetic and exposure-history diversity represented was limited by few donors. Among donors, clonotype sharing was expected to be affected by sequencing depth.

A few counts support this clone. Its antigen remains unknown. The CDR3 consists of 10 residues. V was cut by 3 bases and J by 5 bases, with 4 bases left in between. Per the germline V gene, CDR1 is GTSNPN and CDR2 is SVGIG (reference sequence). The assay used deep level. Original data processing: ImmunoSEQ gave junction-only sequences without quality scores, so filtering differed. Clones were sequenced by immunoSEQ multiplex PCR, and TCRdb holds only the in-frame ones, with some missing. That table supplies the V and J calls and clone size; D and trimming were determined from the DNA. The repertoire has fewer than 650,000 clones, approximately 80% of them found once; the top ten carry approximately 13%.

The chain joins TRBV30 to TRBJ1-1; D is ambiguous. Material for sequencing was PBMCs. This receptor was identified in a woman in her forties in good health. Some clones in this sample may be carry-over from other donors' samples. The CDR3 DNA is TGTGCCTGGAGCCGGACTGAAGCTTTCTTT. Encoded protein: CAWSRTEAFF.